Shown below are 26 T cell receptor beta chains from a single sample sequenced in a study of OX40 agonist ivuxolimab in advanced cancers. Produced via immunoSEQ multiplex PCR; TCRdb's table is partial and in-frame only. The sample comprises about 73,000 clones, around nine tenths of which are singletons, and approximately 0.66% rests with the top ten. The sequences come from CD4+ or CD8+ T cells sorted from blood, collected in a trial of the OX40 agonist ivuxolimab. The receptors here all came from an adult with an advanced solid tumor such as melanoma, head and neck, liver or kidney cancer.

V is TRBV19 and J is TRBJ2-3, with 9 bases fitting TRBD2. CDR1 and CDR2 from the germline V gene are LNHDA and SQIVND (reference sequence). The CDR3 has 14 residues. The junction had 4 bases not matched to a gene; V was cut back by 8 bases and J by 1 base. The CDR3 here is CASARLAGTDTQYF. In DNA, the CDR3 is TGTGCCAGTGCCCGACTAGCGGGCACAGATACGCAGTATTTT.

The chain links TRBV10-1 to TRBJ1-5; D remains unclear. V lost 2 bases to trimming and J lost 5 bases, with 7 bases between them. The CDR3 is 13 amino acids. Germline V CDR1 and CDR2: WNHNN, SYGVQD (reference sequence). The CDR3 bases are TGCGCCAGCAGTGAGGCGGCCGATCAGCCCCAGCATTTT. Translated, it gives CASSEAADQPQHF.

The chain couples TRBV4-1 to TRBJ1-3; the D is unclear. Trimming stripped 4 bases from V and 5 bases from J, with 21 bases between. This CDR3 is 17 amino acids long. Germline lookup yields CDR1 MGHRA and CDR2 YSYEKL. CDR3 in amino acids: CASSLSKAGVSRNTIYF. DNA for the CDR3: TGCGCCAGCAGCCTATCAAAGGCCGGGGTATCAAGAAACACCATATATTTT.

This clone was counted between two and nine times. The chain employs TRBV7-9 and TRBJ1-2, with D maybe TRBD1 (6 bases). Per germline, CDR1 SEHNR and CDR2 FQNEAQ (reference sequence). Trimming shortened V by 1 base and J by 12 bases, and 12 bases separated the two germline ends. This CDR3 is built from 12 residues. Written as DNA, the CDR3 is TGTGCCAGCAGCTTAGGGGGGGCCCCTGACACCTTC. Its translation is CASSLGGAPDTF.

This clone was seen only once. CDR3 bases: TGTGCCAGCAGCCGCCGCAGGGTCCTGTTTGCGGAGCAGTACTTC. This translates into CASSRRRVLFAEQYF. The gene calls are TRBV28 and TRBJ2-7, with D possibly TRBD1 on 5 matching bases. The CDR3 has 15 residues. Germline loops: CDR1 MDHEN, CDR2 SYDVKM. Deletions cut 6 bases from V and 7 bases from J, with 22 bases between.

The sample holds one count of this clone. The rearrangement uses TRBV4-2 and TRBJ2-7, with 10 nucleotides matching TRBD2. In germline, CDR1 is LGHNA, CDR2 YNFKEQ. The CDR3 has 17 amino acids. Unmatched junction bases numbered 9, after V lost 0 bases and J lost 4 bases. The CDR3 here is CASSQEGSPSGSYEQYF. The CDR3 DNA is TGTGCCAGCAGCCAAGAAGGGAGTCCTAGCGGGAGTTACGAGCAGTACTTC.

The chain is built from TRBV2 and TRBJ2-3; 9 nucleotides match TRBD2. After removal of 6 bases from V and 5 bases from J, the junction contained 6 bases not matched to a gene. Germline CDR1 SNHLY, CDR2 FYNNEI. This CDR3 comprises 14 residues. CDR3: CASRLTSGRDTQYF. The CDR3 nucleotides are TGTGCCAGCAGGCTGACTAGCGGTCGAGATACGCAGTATTTT.

The V call is TRBV7-8, the J call TRBJ2-1, with 13 nucleotides matching TRBD2. The CDR3 length is 17 residues. CDR1 and CDR2 from the germline V gene are SGHVS and FQNEAQ. Trimming at V came to 5 bases and at J to 6 bases, leaving 10 bases not matched to a gene. CDR3 DNA sequence: TGTGCCAGCAGCCAATCAAGGACTAGCGGGAGTTTCAATGAGCAGTTCTTC. Translating it yields CASSQSRTSGSFNEQFF.

This clone appeared once. V gene TRBV7-9 combines with J gene TRBJ2-1, with D unresolved. The CDR3 runs to 13 residues. Germline CDR1 reads SEHNR; CDR2 reads FQNEAQ (reference sequence). The V and J ends lost 5 bases and 2 bases respectively, with 7 bases between them. The CDR3 spells CASSESAYNEQFF. The CDR3 nucleotides read TGTGCCAGCAGCGAGAGCGCCTACAATGAGCAGTTCTTC.

Here the CDR3 DNA reads TGTGCCTGGACTAGCGGGATGACTTTGAAAGAGACCCAGTACTTC. It encodes CAWTSGMTLKETQYF. V is TRBV30 and J is TRBJ2-5; 9 bases are shared with TRBD2. The V gene's germline CDR1 is GTSNPN and CDR2 SVGIG (reference sequence). The V segment lost 4 bases and the J segment 3 bases; nucleotides outside the gene matches: 9. The CDR3 totals 15 residues.

V usage is TRBV7-9 and J usage is TRBJ1-6; D remains unclear. CDR1 SEHNR and CDR2 FQNEAQ come from the germline V gene (reference sequence). Trimming took off 2 bases at V and 8 bases at J, with 13 bases between the two ends. The CDR3 contains 15 residues. CDR3 sequence (DNA): TGTGCCAGCAGCTTATCATCCGGGCGGGATTCACCCCTCCACTTT. Amino acid sequence: CASSLSSGRDSPLHF.

The chain employs TRBV4-1 and TRBJ1-5, with unresolved D. CDR1 is MGHRA and CDR2 is YSYEKL in the germline V gene. Trimming removed 0 bases from V and 3 bases from J, with 12 bases in between. The CDR3 loop spans 16 amino acids. CDR3 coding DNA: TGCGCCAGCAGCCAAGAATATCCGGGAAACAATCAGCCCCAGCATTTT. Translation: CASSQEYPGNNQPQHF.

The CDR3 bases are TGCGCCAGCAGCCAAGTATCCGGGGCCAAGCAGTATTTT. It yields the protein CASSQVSGAKQYF. J is TRBJ2-3 and V is TRBV4-3; perhaps D is TRBD1 or TRBD2 (5 bases each). Germline V gene data show CDR1 as LGHNA and CDR2 as YSLEER. The CDR3 is made up of 13 amino acids. Trimming stripped 1 base from V and 11 bases from J, with 13 bases between.

The chain has TRBV28 and TRBJ1-2; D gene ambiguous. V was cut by 7 bases and J by 3 bases, with 15 bases left in between. Looked up from germline, CDR1 is MDHEN and CDR2 is SYDVKM. The CDR3 extends over 14 amino acids. The chain's CDR3 is CASTSPGIDYGYTF. CDR3 sequence (DNA): TGTGCCAGCACCAGTCCGGGGATAGACTATGGCTACACCTTC.

This clone has just one count. V gene TRBV2 combines with J gene TRBJ2-2, with D perhaps TRBD1 (5 bases). The CDR3 spans 14 residues. V lost 7 bases, J lost 0 bases, and 9 bases lay in between. The germline CDR1 and CDR2 sequences are SNHLY and FYNNEI. The CDR3 DNA sequence: TGTGCCAGCATGGGGCGCGCGAACACCGGGGAGCTGTTTTTT. Amino acid sequence: CASMGRANTGELFF.

This chain uses TRBV10-2 with TRBJ2-5; no clear D gene. CDR3 length: 13 amino acids. Trimming stripped 11 bases from V and 1 base from J, with 14 bases between. Germline CDR1 and CDR2: WSHSY and SAAADI. The CDR3 reads CASKIAAQETQYF. CDR3 nucleotide sequence: TGCGCCTCAAAAATCGCAGCCCAAGAGACCCAGTACTTC.

This sequence joins TRBV6-5 and TRBJ1-4, with TRBD1 as a possible D gene (6 bases). The germline V gene encodes CDR1 MNHEY and CDR2 SVGAGI. This CDR3 region has 12 residues. Between the trimmed V and J ends, which lost 5 bases and 16 bases, there was a span of 17 bases. The CDR3 loop is CASSTPQGLQFF. As DNA, the CDR3 is TGTGCCAGCAGTACCCCCCAGGGGCTGCAGTTTTTT.

The gene calls are TRBV11-2 and TRBJ1-5, with D perhaps matching TRBD1 (6 bases). The CDR3 totals 16 residues. The V end was cut by 1 base, the J end by 7 bases, with 17 bases between. In germline, CDR1 is SGHAT, CDR2 FQNNGV. The CDR3 nucleotides are TGTGCCAGCAGCTTAGGAGCAGGGGACCCCAGACAGCCCCAGCATTTT. Translated: CASSLGAGDPRQPQHF.

V gene TRBV10-1 combines with J gene TRBJ2-3; 11 bases match TRBD2. V lost 3 bases to trimming and J lost 4 bases; unmatched junction nucleotides: 9. CDR1 and CDR2 (germline): WNHNN, SYGVQD (reference sequence). This CDR3 is 17 amino acids long. The chain's CDR3 is CASSDPNSGGASDTQYF. DNA for the CDR3: TGCGCCAGCAGTGACCCCAATAGCGGGGGGGCCTCAGATACGCAGTATTTT.

The rearrangement joins TRBV13 to TRBJ2-1; 12 nucleotides agree with TRBD2. Germline CDR1 PRHDT, CDR2 FYEKMQ (reference sequence). After removal of 5 bases from V and 3 bases from J, the junction contained 8 bases not matched to a gene. The CDR3 totals 17 residues. The CDR3, as DNA: TGTGCCAGCAGCCCTATGGCTAGCGGGAGGGGCTACAATGAGCAGTTCTTC. This sequence encodes CASSPMASGRGYNEQFF. Together with reference TRBV13 and TRBJ2-1, the CDR3 gives the full variable domain: AAGVIQSPRHLIKEKRETATLKCYPIPRHDTVYWYQQGPGQDPQFLISFYEKMQSDKGSIPDRFSAQQFSDYHSELNMSSLELGDSALYFCASSPMASGRGYNEQFFGPGTRLTVL.

V is TRBV5-1 and J is TRBJ2-1; TRBD1 might be the D (6 bases). V lost 2 bases, J lost 1 base, and 7 bases lay in between. The CDR3 covers 14 residues. The germline V gene encodes CDR1 SGHRS and CDR2 YFSETQ. Here the CDR3 DNA reads TGCGCCAGCAGCTTTCAGGGGTCCTACAATGAGCAGTTCTTC. Its translation: CASSFQGSYNEQFF.

CDR3 protein: CASSSGQGADQPQHF. The DNA of the CDR3 is TGTGCCAGCAGCTCGGGACAGGGTGCCGATCAGCCCCAGCATTTT. This chain connects TRBV7-6 to TRBJ1-5; 9 bases match TRBD1. Germline CDR1 reads SGHVS; CDR2 reads FNYEAQ. The CDR3 has 15 residues. Unmatched junction bases numbered 6, after V lost 4 bases and J lost 5 bases.

This sequence joins TRBV11-3 and TRBJ2-7, with D tentatively TRBD1 (6 bases). V lost 1 base and J 6 bases, leaving 13 bases between the germline ends. The length of the CDR3 is 14 residues. The germline CDR1 and CDR2 sequences are SGHNT and YENEEA. Here the CDR3 DNA reads TGTGCCAGCAGCTTAGCCAGGGGCTCGGTCGAGCAGTACTTC. Protein product: CASSLARGSVEQYF.

This rearrangement joins TRBV10-1 to TRBJ2-3; 13 bases are shared with TRBD2. CDR3 length: 17 amino acids. V lost 5 bases and J lost 3; bases outside the gene matches: 8. Germline lookup yields CDR1 WNHNN and CDR2 SYGVQD (reference sequence). As DNA, the CDR3 is TGCGCCAGCAGTACTAGCGGGGGGGCCTTAGGGACAGATACGCAGTATTTT. It translates to CASSTSGGALGTDTQYF.

V gene TRBV4-2 combines with J gene TRBJ1-4; tentative D call: TRBD1 (6 bases). V shed 5 bases and J shed 3 bases, with 10 bases lying between them. Germline CDR1 reads LGHNA; CDR2 reads YNFKEQ. The CDR3 has 14 residues. CDR3 sequence: CASSSGGPNEKLFF. In nucleotides, the CDR3 is TGTGCCAGCAGCTCCGGGGGGCCTAATGAAAAACTGTTTTTT.

The DNA for the CDR3 is TGTGCCAGCAGCGCCGGGACATCTAATCAGCCCCAGCATTTT. This encodes CASSAGTSNQPQHF. The J gene is TRBJ1-5, the V gene TRBV6-1, with TRBD1 as a possible D gene (6 bases). Trimming pared 6 bases from V and 4 bases from J, leaving 13 bases between. There are 14 residues in the CDR3. CDR1 and CDR2 (germline): MNHNS, SASEGT.